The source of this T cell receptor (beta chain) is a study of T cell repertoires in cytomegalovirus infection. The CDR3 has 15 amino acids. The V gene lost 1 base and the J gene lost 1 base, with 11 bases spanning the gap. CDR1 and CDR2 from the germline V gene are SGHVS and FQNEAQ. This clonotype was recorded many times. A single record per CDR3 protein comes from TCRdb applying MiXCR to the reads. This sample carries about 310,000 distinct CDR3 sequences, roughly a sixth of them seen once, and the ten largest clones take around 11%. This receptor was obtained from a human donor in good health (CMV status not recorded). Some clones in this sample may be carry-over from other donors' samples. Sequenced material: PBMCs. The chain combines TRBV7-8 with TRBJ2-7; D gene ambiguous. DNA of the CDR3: TGTGCCAGCAGCTTAGACCTGTTGGAGTCCTACGAGCAGTACTTC. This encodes CASSLDLLESYEQYF.